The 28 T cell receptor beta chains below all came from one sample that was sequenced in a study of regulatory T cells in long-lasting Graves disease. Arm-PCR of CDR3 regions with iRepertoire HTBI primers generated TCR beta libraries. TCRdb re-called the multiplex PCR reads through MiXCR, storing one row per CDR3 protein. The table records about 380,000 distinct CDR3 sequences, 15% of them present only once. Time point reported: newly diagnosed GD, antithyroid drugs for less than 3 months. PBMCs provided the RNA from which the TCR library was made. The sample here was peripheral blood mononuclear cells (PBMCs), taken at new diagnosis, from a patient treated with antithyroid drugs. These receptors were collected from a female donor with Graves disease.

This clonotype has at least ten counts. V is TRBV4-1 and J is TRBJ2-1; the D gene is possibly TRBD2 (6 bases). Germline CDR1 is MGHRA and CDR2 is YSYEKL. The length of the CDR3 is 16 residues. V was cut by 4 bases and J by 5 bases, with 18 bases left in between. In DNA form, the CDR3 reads TGCGCCAGCAGCCGAGCCTCGGAGGGCCTCAACAATGAGCAGTTCTTC. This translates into CASSRASEGLNNEQFF.

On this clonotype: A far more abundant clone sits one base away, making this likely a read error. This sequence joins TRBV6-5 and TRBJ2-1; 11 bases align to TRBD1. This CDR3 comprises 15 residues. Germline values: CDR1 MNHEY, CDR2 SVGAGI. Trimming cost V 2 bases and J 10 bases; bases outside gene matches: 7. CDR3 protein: CASSYDGQGAYEQFF. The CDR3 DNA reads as TGTGCCAGCAGTTACGACGGACAGGGGGCCTACGAGCAGTTCTTC.

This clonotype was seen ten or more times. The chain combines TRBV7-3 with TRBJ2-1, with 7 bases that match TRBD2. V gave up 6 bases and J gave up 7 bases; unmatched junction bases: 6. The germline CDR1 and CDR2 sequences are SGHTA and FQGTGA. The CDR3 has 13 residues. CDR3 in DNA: TGTGCCAGCAGTTACGCCGGGGGGAATGAGCAGTTCTTC. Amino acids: CASSYAGGNEQFF.

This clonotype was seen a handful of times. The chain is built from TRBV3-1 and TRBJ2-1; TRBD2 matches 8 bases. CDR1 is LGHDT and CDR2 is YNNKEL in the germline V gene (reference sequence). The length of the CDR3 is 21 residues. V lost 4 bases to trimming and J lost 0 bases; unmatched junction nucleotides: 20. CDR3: CASSPSVGGRPPLLSYNEQFF. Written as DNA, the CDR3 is TGTGCCAGCAGCCCCTCCGTGGGCGGGAGGCCTCCCCTACTCTCCTACAATGAGCAGTTCTTC.

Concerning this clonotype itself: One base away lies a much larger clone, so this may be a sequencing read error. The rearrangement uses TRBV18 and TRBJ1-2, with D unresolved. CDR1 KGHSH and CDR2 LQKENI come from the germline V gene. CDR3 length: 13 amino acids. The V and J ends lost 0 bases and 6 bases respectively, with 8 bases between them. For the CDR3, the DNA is TGTGCCAGCTCACCACCAGGGAGAGATGGCTACACCTTC. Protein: CASSPPGRDGYTF.

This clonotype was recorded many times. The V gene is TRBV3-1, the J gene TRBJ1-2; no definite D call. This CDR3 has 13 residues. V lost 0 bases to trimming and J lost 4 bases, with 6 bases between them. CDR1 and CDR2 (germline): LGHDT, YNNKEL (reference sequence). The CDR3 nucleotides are TGTGCCAGCAGCCAAGAGTCGGGCTATGGCTACACCTTC. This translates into CASSQESGYGYTF.

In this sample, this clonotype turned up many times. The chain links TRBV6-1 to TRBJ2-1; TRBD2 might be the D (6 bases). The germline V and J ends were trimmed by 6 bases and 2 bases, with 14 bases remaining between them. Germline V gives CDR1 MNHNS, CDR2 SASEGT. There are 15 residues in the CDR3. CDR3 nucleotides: TGTGCCAGCAGGATAGCGGCCCCGGCCTACAATGAGCAGTTCTTC. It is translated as CASRIAAPAYNEQFF.

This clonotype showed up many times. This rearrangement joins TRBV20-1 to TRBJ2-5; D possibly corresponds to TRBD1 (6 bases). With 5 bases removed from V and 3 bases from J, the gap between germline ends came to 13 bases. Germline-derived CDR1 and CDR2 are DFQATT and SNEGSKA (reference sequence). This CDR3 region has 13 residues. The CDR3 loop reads CSALRQEEETQYF. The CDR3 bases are TGCAGTGCTTTACGACAGGAAGAAGAGACCCAGTACTTC.

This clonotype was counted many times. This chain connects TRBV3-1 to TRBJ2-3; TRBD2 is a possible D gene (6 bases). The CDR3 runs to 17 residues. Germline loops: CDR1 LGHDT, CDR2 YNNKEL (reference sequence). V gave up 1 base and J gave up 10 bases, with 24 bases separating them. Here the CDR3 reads CASSQGLFRDRRGAQYF. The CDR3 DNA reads TGTGCCAGCAGCCAAGGCCTATTTAGGGATCGCCGCGGGGCGCAGTATTTT.

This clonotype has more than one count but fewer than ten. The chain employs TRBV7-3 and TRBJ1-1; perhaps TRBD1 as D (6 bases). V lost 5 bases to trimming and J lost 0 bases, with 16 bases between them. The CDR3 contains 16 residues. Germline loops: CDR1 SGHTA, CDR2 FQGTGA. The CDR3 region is CASSLLGGRVNTEAFF. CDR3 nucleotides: TGTGCCAGCAGCCTTTTAGGGGGACGGGTGAACACTGAAGCTTTCTTT.

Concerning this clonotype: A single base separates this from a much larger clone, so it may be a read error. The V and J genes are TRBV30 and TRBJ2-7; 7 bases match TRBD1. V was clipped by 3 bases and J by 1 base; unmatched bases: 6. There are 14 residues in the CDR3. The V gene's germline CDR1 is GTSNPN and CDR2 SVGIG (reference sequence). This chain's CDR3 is CAWRVQGRSYEQYF. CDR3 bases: TGTGCCTGGAGGGTACAGGGGAGATCCTACGAGCAGTACTTC.

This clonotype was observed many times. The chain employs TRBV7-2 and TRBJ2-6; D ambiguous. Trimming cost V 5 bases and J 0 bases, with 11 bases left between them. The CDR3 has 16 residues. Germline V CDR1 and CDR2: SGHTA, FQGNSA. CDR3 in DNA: TGTGCCAGCAGCCAAGTGTTCCGCTCTGGGGCCAACGTCCTGACTTTC. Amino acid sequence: CASSQVFRSGANVLTF.

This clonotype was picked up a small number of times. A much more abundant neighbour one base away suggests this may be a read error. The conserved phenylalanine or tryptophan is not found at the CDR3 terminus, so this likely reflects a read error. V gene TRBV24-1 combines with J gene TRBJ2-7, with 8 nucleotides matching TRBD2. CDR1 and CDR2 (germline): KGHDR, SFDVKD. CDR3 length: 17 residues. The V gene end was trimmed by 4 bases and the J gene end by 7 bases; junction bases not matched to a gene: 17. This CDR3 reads CATSEARRGTSPGEQYL. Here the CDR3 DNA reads TGTGCCACCAGTGAAGCTCGACGGGGGACTAGTCCTGGTGAGCAGTACCTC.

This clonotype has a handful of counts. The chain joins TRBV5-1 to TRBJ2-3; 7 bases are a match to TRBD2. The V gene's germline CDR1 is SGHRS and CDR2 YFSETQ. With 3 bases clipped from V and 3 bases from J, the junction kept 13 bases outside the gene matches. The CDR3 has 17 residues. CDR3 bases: TGCGCCAGCAGCTCTGGCGGGGGACTATCTACGACAGATACGCAGTATTTT. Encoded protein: CASSSGGGLSTTDTQYF.

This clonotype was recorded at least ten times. This chain's CDR3 is CASSQVGYETQYF. DNA of the CDR3: TGTGCCAGCAGCCAAGTCGGTTATGAGACCCAGTACTTC. The chain employs TRBV14 and TRBJ2-5, with no clear D. The ends were cut back, 1 base at V and 5 bases at J, with 8 bases in the middle. The CDR3 has 13 amino acids. The germline gives CDR1 SGHDN, CDR2 FVKESK.

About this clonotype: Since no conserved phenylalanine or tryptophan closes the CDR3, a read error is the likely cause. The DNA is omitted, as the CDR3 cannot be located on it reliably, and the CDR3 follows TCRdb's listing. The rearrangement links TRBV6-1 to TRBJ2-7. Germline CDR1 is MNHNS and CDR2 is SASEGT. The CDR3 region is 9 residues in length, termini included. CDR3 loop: CASREINTM.

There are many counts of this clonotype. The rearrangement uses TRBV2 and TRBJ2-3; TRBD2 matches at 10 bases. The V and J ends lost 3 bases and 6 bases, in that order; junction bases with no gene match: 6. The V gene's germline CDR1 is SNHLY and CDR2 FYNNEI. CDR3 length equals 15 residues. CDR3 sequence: CASSEVLAGADTQYF. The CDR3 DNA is TGTGCCAGCAGTGAGGTGCTAGCGGGGGCTGATACGCAGTATTTT.

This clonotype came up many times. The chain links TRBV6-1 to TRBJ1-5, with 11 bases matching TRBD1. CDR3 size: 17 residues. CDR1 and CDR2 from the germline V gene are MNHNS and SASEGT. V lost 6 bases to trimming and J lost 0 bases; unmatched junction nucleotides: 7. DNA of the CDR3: TGTGCCAGCAGGGGACAGGGGGTTCCCTATAGCAATCAGCCCCAGCATTTT. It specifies CASRGQGVPYSNQPQHF.

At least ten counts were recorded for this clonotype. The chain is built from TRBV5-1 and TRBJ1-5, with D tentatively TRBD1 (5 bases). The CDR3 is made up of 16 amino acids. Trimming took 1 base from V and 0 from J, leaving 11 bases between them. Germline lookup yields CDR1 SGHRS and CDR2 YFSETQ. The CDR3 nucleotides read TGCGCCAGCAGCTTGTACGGAGGGACTAGCAATCAGCCCCAGCATTTT. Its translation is CASSLYGGTSNQPQHF.

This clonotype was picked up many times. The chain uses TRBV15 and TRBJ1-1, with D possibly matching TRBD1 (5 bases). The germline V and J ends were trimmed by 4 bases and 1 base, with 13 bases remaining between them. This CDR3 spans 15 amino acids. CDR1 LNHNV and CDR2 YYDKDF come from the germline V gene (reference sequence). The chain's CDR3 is CATSTHFGANTEAFF. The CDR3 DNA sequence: TGTGCCACCAGCACCCATTTCGGGGCGAACACTGAAGCTTTCTTT.

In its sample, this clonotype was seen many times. The CDR3 protein is CASSRNQGGYTF. DNA for the CDR3: TGTGCCAGCAGTCGGAACCAGGGAGGCTACACCTTC. The J gene is TRBJ1-2, the V gene TRBV6-1, with D maybe TRBD1 (5 bases). The CDR3 spans 12 residues. CDR1 MNHNS and CDR2 SASEGT come from the germline V gene. Trimming cost V 5 bases and J 8 bases, with 12 bases left between them.

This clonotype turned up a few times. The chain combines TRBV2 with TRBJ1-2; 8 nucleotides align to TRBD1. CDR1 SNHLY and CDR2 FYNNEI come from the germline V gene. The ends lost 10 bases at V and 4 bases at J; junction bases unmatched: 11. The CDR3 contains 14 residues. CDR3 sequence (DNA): TGTGCCACTTCCTTCGACAGGGGATCCTATGGCTACACCTTC. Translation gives CATSFDRGSYGYTF.

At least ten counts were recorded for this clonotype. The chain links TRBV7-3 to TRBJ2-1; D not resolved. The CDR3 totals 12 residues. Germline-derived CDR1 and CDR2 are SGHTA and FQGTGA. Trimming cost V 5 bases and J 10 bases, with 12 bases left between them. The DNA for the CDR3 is TGTGCCAGCAGCCCATTGGGTACCGAGCAGTTCTTC. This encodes CASSPLGTEQFF.

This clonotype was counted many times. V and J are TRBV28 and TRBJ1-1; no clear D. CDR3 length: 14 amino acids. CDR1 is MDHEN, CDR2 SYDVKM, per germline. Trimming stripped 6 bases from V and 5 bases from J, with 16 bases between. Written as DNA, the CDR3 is TGTGCCAGCAGATATTATCAAGGGATGACTGAAGCTTTCTTT. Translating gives CASRYYQGMTEAFF.

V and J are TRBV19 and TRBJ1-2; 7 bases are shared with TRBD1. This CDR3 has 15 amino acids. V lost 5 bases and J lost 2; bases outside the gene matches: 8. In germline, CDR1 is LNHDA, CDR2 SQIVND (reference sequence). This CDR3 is CASSGPGQRNYGYTF. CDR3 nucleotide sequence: TGTGCCAGTAGTGGGCCGGGACAGCGAAACTATGGCTACACCTTC.

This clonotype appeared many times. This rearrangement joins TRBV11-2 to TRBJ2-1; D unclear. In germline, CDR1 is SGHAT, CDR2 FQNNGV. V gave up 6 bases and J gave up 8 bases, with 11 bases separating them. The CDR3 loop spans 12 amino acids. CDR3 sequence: CASRGRLDEQFF. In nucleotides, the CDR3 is TGTGCCAGCAGAGGGCGTTTGGATGAGCAGTTCTTC.

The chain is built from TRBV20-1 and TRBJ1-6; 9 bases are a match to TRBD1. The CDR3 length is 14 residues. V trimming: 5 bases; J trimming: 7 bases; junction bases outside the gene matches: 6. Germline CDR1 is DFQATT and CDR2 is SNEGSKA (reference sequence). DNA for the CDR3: TGCAGTGCTTACACCGGGACAGGGAATTCACCCCTCCACTTT. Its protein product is CSAYTGTGNSPLHF.

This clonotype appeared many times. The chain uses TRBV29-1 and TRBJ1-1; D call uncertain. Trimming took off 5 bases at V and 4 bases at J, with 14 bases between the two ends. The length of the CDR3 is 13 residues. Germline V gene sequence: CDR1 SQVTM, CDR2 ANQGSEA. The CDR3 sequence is CSVPDLAATEAFF. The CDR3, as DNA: TGCAGCGTTCCTGACTTGGCGGCCACTGAAGCTTTCTTT.